These 21 T cell receptor beta chains were sequenced from one sample in a study of T cell changes during pregnancy in multiple sclerosis (dated by TCRdb to the late 2010s). Library method: the immunoSEQ multiplex PCR assay. Imported from immuneACCESS, the table was reduced by TCRdb to in-frame sequences with V and J called. These copies leave out some clones; in studies compared against another copy, an unresolved V gene accounts for under half, and the cause of the remainder is not known. This sample has 58,000 or so clones in its table, and about 89% of those were observed once. The ten top clones hold around 1.7% of the sample. The starting material was peripheral blood, obtained after pregnancy. These receptor sequences come from a female donor with multiple sclerosis, enrolled in a pregnancy study.

This chain connects TRBV2 to TRBJ2-1; 7 bases are a match to TRBD2. Unmatched junction bases numbered 7, after V lost 5 bases and J lost 6 bases. Germline loops: CDR1 SNHLY, CDR2 FYNNEI. This CDR3 comprises 14 residues. CDR3 region: CASSRGGGGNEQFF. CDR3 bases: TGTGCCAGCAGTCGTGGGGGGGGAGGCAATGAGCAGTTCTTC. Filled out from reference TRBV2 and TRBJ2-1, the complete variable domain reads EPEVTQTPSHQVTQMGQEVILRCVPISNHLYFYWYRQILGQKVEFLVSFYNNEISEKSEIFDDQFSVERPDGSNFTLKIRSTKLEDSAMYFCASSRGGGGNEQFFGPGTRLTVL.

This sequence joins TRBV5-5 and TRBJ2-3; no firm D call. The germline gives CDR1 SGHKS, CDR2 YYEKEE (reference sequence). The CDR3 is 15 amino acids. Trimming took 0 bases from V and 1 from J, leaving 9 bases between them. The CDR3 reads CASSLDPSRTDTQYF. CDR3 nucleotide sequence: TGTGCCAGCAGCTTGGATCCGTCCCGCACAGATACGCAGTATTTT.

V gene TRBV2 combines with J gene TRBJ2-5; possibly TRBD2 for D (6 bases). CDR1 and CDR2 (germline): SNHLY, FYNNEI. The CDR3 totals 14 residues. V was cut by 9 bases and J by 10 bases, with 24 bases left in between. DNA for the CDR3: TGTGCCAGTAAACCGTCGGGACTCACCTCGGGCCAGTACTTC. This sequence encodes CASKPSGLTSGQYF.

The DNA of the CDR3 is TGTGCCAGCAGCCGACTATACAATGAGCAGTTCTTC. This gives the protein CASSRLYNEQFF. The gene calls are TRBV11-1 and TRBJ2-1, with D perhaps matching TRBD2 (5 bases). The CDR3 is made up of 12 amino acids. The germline CDR1 and CDR2 sequences are SGHAT and FQDESV (reference sequence). V lost 5 bases to trimming and J lost 4 bases, with 6 bases between them. Combining the CDR3 with reference TRBV11-1 and TRBJ2-1 gives the whole variable domain EAEVAQSPRYKITEKSQAVAFWCDPISGHATLYWYRQILGQGPELLVQFQDESVVDDSQLPKDRFSAERLKGVDSTLKIQPAELGDSAMYLCASSRLYNEQFFGPGTRLTVL.

The chain joins TRBV5-3 to TRBJ2-3; possibly TRBD2 for D (7 bases). TRBV5-3 is designated an ORF whose function remains uncertain. This CDR3 comprises 14 residues. The V gene lost 4 bases and the J gene lost 1 base, with 10 bases spanning the gap. The CDR3, as DNA: TGTGCCAGAAGCCCCGGGGGGCGCACAGATACGCAGTATTTT. This translates into CARSPGGRTDTQYF.

This chain joins TRBV6-5 and TRBJ2-7; D gene ambiguous. V shed 5 bases and J shed 1 base, with 9 bases lying between them. CDR1 and CDR2 from the germline V gene are MNHEY and SVGAGI. The CDR3 consists of 13 residues. The DNA of the CDR3 is TGTGCCAGCAGTAGACACCTATCCTACGAGCAGTACTTC. The encoded protein is CASSRHLSYEQYF.

The CDR3 bases are TGTGCCAGCAGCCCGCGGGGGGGGCCGCGGAACACCGGGGAGCTGTTTTTT. Translation gives CASSPRGGPRNTGELFF. This chain joins TRBV7-3 and TRBJ2-2, with 9 bases fitting TRBD2. The CDR3 is 17 amino acids. Germline-derived CDR1 and CDR2 are SGHTA and FQGTGA. Trimming at V came to 5 bases and at J to 1 base, leaving 8 bases not matched to a gene.

The CDR3 loop reads CASSPRDRGREKLFF. Here the CDR3 DNA reads TGTGCCAGCAGCCCCCGGGACAGGGGACGGGAAAAACTGTTTTTT. This rearrangement joins TRBV6-5 to TRBJ1-4, with 10 bases matching TRBD1. The ends lost 6 bases at V and 8 bases at J; junction bases unmatched: 9. This CDR3 comprises 15 residues. CDR1 is MNHEY and CDR2 is SVGAGI in the germline V gene.

The CDR3: CASSLAGDYGYTF. DNA of the CDR3: TGCGCCAGCAGCTTGGCAGGGGACTATGGCTACACCTTC. This sequence joins TRBV5-1 and TRBJ1-2; weak D call: TRBD1 (6 bases). The CDR3 totals 13 residues. V lost 0 bases, J lost 3 bases, and 6 bases lay in between. Germline V gene data show CDR1 as SGHRS and CDR2 as YFSETQ.

J is TRBJ2-2 and V is TRBV5-8; 14 nucleotides line up with TRBD2. This CDR3 spans 18 amino acids. Germline loops: CDR1 SGHTS, CDR2 YDEGEE. The V segment lost 6 bases and the J segment 4 bases; nucleotides outside the gene matches: 11. CDR3 loop: CASTETSTSGGATGELFF. The DNA for the CDR3 is TGTGCCAGCACCGAAACGTCGACTAGCGGGGGGGCCACCGGGGAGCTGTTTTTT. The variable domain in full, completed from reference TRBV5-8 and TRBJ2-2, reads EAGVTQSPTHLIKTRGQQATLRCSPISGHTSVYWYQQALGLGLQFLLWYDEGEERNRGNFPPRFSGRQFPNYSSELNVNALELEDSALYLCASTETSTSGGATGELFFGEGSRLTVL.

This clone has a single count. This sequence joins TRBV5-6 and TRBJ2-5, with 8 bases that match TRBD1. Germline CDR1 and CDR2: SGHDT and YYEEEE. V was pared by 4 bases and J by 5 bases, with 4 bases of the junction left unmatched. This CDR3 spans 13 amino acids. The CDR3 sequence: CASSRRQGETQYF. CDR3 DNA: TGTGCCAGCAGCCGCCGACAGGGGGAGACCCAGTACTTC.

The gene calls are TRBV6-1 and TRBJ1-5; the D gene is possibly TRBD1 (6 bases). This CDR3 region has 15 residues. Germline V gene sequence: CDR1 MNHNS, CDR2 SASEGT. V was shortened by 0 bases and J by 5 bases, with 11 bases between the two germline ends. CDR3 sequence reads: CASSEAGAGDQPQHF. In DNA, the CDR3 is TGTGCCAGCAGTGAAGCAGGCGCAGGGGATCAGCCCCAGCATTTT.

This sequence joins TRBV6-1 and TRBJ2-1, with D possibly being TRBD2 (5 bases). Germline V gene data show CDR1 as MNHNS and CDR2 as SASEGT. The CDR3 extends over 16 amino acids. V lost 0 bases and J 11 bases, leaving 20 bases between the germline ends. In DNA form, the CDR3 reads TGTGCCAGCAGTGAAGCTGCGGGCGACTACTCAATGAAGCAGTTCTTC. This sequence encodes CASSEAAGDYSMKQFF.

The J gene is TRBJ1-1, the V gene TRBV5-1; D is ambiguous. Germline V gives CDR1 SGHRS, CDR2 YFSETQ. Between the trimmed V and J ends, which lost 2 bases and 1 base, there was a span of 9 bases. The CDR3 length is 14 residues. The CDR3 spells CASSLYQSNTEAFF. DNA for the CDR3: TGCGCCAGCAGCTTATACCAGTCGAACACTGAAGCTTTCTTT.

The genes are TRBV21-1 and TRBJ2-7; the D segment call TRBD1 is taken from the table without a DNA check. TRBV21-1 is annotated as a pseudogene. This CDR3 is 13 amino acids long. DNA of the CDR3: TGTGCCAGCAGCAAACAGGGTTCAGTAGAGCAGTACTTC. Protein: CASSKQGSVEQYF.

V usage is TRBV28 and J usage is TRBJ2-7; 12 nucleotides agree with TRBD2. This CDR3 spans 15 amino acids. CDR1 is MDHEN, CDR2 SYDVKM, per germline. With V trimmed by 4 bases and J by 4 bases, 5 bases remained unmatched. This CDR3 reads CASSYLAGGRYEQYF. The DNA of the CDR3 is TGTGCCAGCAGTTATCTAGCGGGGGGGCGGTACGAGCAGTACTTC.

The rearrangement joins TRBV5-4 to TRBJ1-2; 9 nucleotides agree with TRBD1. Germline V CDR1 and CDR2: SGHNT, YYREEE (reference sequence). The CDR3 has 16 amino acids. V dropped 2 bases and J dropped 0; count of bases not matched to a gene: 5. The CDR3, as DNA: TGTGCCAGCAGCTTAACAGGGGGCGCCCCTAACTATGGCTACACCTTC. The encoded protein is CASSLTGGAPNYGYTF.

The J gene is TRBJ1-1, the V gene TRBV2; the match to TRBD1 covers 9 bases. Germline V gene lookup returns CDR1 SNHLY and CDR2 FYNNEI. V was pared by 5 bases and J by 4 bases, with 2 bases of the junction left unmatched. The CDR3 runs to 13 residues. The CDR3 bases are TGTGCCAGCAGTTTGACAGGGGGCACTGAAGCTTTCTTT. It is translated as CASSLTGGTEAFF. The entire variable domain, with the rest obtained from reference TRBV2 and TRBJ1-1, is as follows: EPEVTQTPSHQVTQMGQEVILRCVPISNHLYFYWYRQILGQKVEFLVSFYNNEISEKSEIFDDQFSVERPDGSNFTLKIRSTKLEDSAMYFCASSLTGGTEAFFGQGTRLTVV.

V gene TRBV5-1 combines with J gene TRBJ1-1; D not resolved. V lost 1 base to trimming and J lost 2 bases, with 9 bases between them. The CDR3 runs to 14 residues. Germline V gene data show CDR1 as SGHRS and CDR2 as YFSETQ. The CDR3 reads CASSLMEGNTEAFF. CDR3 nucleotides: TGCGCCAGCAGCTTGATGGAGGGTAACACTGAAGCTTTCTTT.

The rearrangement joins TRBV5-6 to TRBJ1-1, with a weak D call TRBD1 (5 bases). In germline, CDR1 is SGHDT, CDR2 YYEEEE. Trimming removed 0 bases at V and 0 bases at J, with 18 bases between. The CDR3 has 18 residues. In nucleotides, the CDR3 is TGTGCCAGCAGCTTGGTCTATTTTGGAGACAGCTTGAACACTGAAGCTTTCTTT. Protein sequence: CASSLVYFGDSLNTEAFF.

This clone was seen once. This chain links TRBV4-2 with TRBJ1-2, with 12 bases matching TRBD1. This CDR3 region has 18 residues. CDR1 is LGHNA and CDR2 is YNFKEQ in the germline V gene. With V trimmed by 5 bases and J by 4 bases, 14 bases remained unmatched. CDR3 loop: CASSARAPGQGASYGYTF. The CDR3 nucleotides are TGTGCCAGCAGCGCCAGGGCCCCGGGACAGGGGGCTTCCTATGGCTACACCTTC.